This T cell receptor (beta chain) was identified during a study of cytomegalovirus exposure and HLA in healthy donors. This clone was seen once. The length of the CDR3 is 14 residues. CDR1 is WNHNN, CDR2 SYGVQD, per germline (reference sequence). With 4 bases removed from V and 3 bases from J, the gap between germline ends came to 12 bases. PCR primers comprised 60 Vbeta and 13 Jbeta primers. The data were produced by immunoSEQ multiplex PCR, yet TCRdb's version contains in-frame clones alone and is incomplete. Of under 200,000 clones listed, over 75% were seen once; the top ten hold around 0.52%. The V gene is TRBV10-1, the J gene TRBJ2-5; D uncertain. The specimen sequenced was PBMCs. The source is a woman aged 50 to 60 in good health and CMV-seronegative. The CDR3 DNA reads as TGCGCCAGCAGTGCCCGCAGGATAGAAGAGACCCAGTACTTC. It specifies CASSARRIEETQYF.